This entry describes one TCR beta chain. Authors' methods: Reference gene primer amplification gave nucleated cell count estimates. The data were produced by immunoSEQ multiplex PCR, yet TCRdb's version contains in-frame clones alone and is incomplete. From that table come the V and J calls and clone size; the DNA was used to work out D and trimming. The repertoire includes about 92,000 clones, approximately 80% of them detected once, and about 9.4% sits in the top ten. This record comes from a study of blood T cell repertoires in COVID-19. Study summary: COVID-19 samples, acute and convalescent, were from the United States, Italy and Spain. T cells, B-cell-depleted T cells, or PBMCs provided the cDNA or gDNA that served as material.

With 1 base clipped from V and 4 bases from J, the junction kept 4 bases outside the gene matches. The CDR3 length is 15 residues. Germline CDR1 is SGHRS and CDR2 is YFSETQ. This sequence was found in a woman aged 70-85 years with acute or convalescent COVID-19. V gene TRBV5-1 combines with J gene TRBJ2-1; 8 bases fit TRBD2. Input material: peripheral blood. The CDR3 reads CASSLLASGYNEQFF. The CDR3 DNA sequence: TGCGCCAGCAGCTTGTTGGCTAGCGGGTACAATGAGCAGTTCTTC.